This TCR beta chain was captured in a study of identical twins. The CDR3 sequence is 16 residues long. Germline lookup yields CDR1 KGHSH and CDR2 LQKENI. V lost 3 bases and J lost 1; bases outside the gene matches: 7. Overall study findings and caveats: The presence of invariant MAIT and iNKT cells could partly confound analyses of zero-insertion sequences.

Every donor was a healthy Caucasian. TCRdb called the 5' RACE reads again in MiXCR, with one record for every CDR3 protein. The table records some 560,000 distinct CDR3 sequences, 7.5% to 10% of them present only once. This clonotype appeared many times. Its antigen remains unknown. The same data also went into a second study, on yellow fever vaccine responses in identical twins.

Sample: PBMCs. This rearrangement joins TRBV18 to TRBJ2-7; 9 bases map to TRBD2. The receptor was isolated from a woman younger than 35 in good health. CDR3 residues: CASSPPSGGISYEQYF. DNA for the CDR3: TGTGCCAGCTCACCTCCCAGCGGGGGGATATCCTACGAGCAGTACTTC.